These T cell receptor beta chains were read from a single sample in a study of cytomegalovirus exposure and HLA in healthy donors. The protocol was immunoSEQ multiplex PCR, while the TCRdb copy is restricted to in-frame clones and leaves out a portion. The profile shows a few hundred thousand clones, roughly 85% of them singletons. Sequencing was performed on PBMCs. These receptor sequences come from a man between 18 and 35 years old in good health and CMV-seronegative. The CDR3 runs from the conserved cysteine through the conserved F or W. The D gene is left open where the match is weak. Not all rows give a size; the values are once, few, many and, for expanded clones, a class.

clone_size: NA; v_call: TRBV7-9; j_call: TRBJ1-1; d_call: NA; cdr3_aa: CASSLEGGGTEAFF; cdr3_nt: TGTGCCAGCAGCCTAGAAGGGGGTGGGACTGAAGCTTTCTTT
clone_size: NA; v_call: TRBV6-5; j_call: TRBJ2-3; d_call: NA; cdr3_aa: CASSLNSGPKEYF; cdr3_nt: TGTGCCAGCAGTCTGAATTCAGGGCCTAAGGAGTATTTT
clone_size: once; v_call: TRBV6-1; j_call: TRBJ2-4; d_call: NA; cdr3_aa: CASSEKGAGRAKNIQYF; cdr3_nt: TGTGCCAGCAGTGAAAAGGGAGCAGGCCGTGCCAAAAACATTCAGTACTTC
clone_size: NA; v_call: TRBV6-5; j_call: TRBJ2-2; d_call: NA; cdr3_aa: CASTIEETGELFF; cdr3_nt: TGTGCCAGCACTATCGAAGAGACCGGGGAGCTGTTTTTT
clone_size: few; v_call: TRBV11-3; j_call: TRBJ2-3; d_call: TRBD2; cdr3_aa: CASSYSGGSTDTQYF; cdr3_nt: TGTGCCAGCAGCTATAGCGGGGGGAGCACAGATACGCAGTATTTT
clone_size: NA; v_call: TRBV7-9; j_call: TRBJ2-5; d_call: NA; cdr3_aa: CASSLAGRAEETQYF; cdr3_nt: TGTGCCAGCAGCTTAGCGGGCAGGGCGGAGGAGACCCAGTACTTC
clone_size: NA; v_call: TRBV5-6; j_call: TRBJ1-5; d_call: NA; cdr3_aa: CASSLAGGNNQPQHF; cdr3_nt: TGTGCCAGCAGCTTGGCCGGGGGGAACAATCAGCCCCAGCATTTT
clone_size: NA; v_call: TRBV7-9; j_call: TRBJ2-1; d_call: TRBD1; cdr3_aa: CASSSWTGAANEQFF; cdr3_nt: TGTGCCAGCAGCTCTTGGACAGGCGCCGCGAATGAGCAGTTCTTC
clone_size: NA; v_call: TRBV30; j_call: TRBJ2-2; d_call: TRBD1; cdr3_aa: CAWSVAGGTGELFF; cdr3_nt: TGTGCCTGGAGTGTAGCAGGGGGAACCGGGGAGCTGTTTTTT
clone_size: NA; v_call: TRBV6-5; j_call: TRBJ2-7; d_call: TRBD1; cdr3_aa: CASSGDRGYEQYF; cdr3_nt: TGTGCCAGCAGTGGGGACAGGGGCTACGAGCAGTACTTC
clone_size: NA; v_call: TRBV2; j_call: TRBJ2-2; d_call: NA; cdr3_aa: CASSFGRPGQPANTGELFF; cdr3_nt: TGTGCCAGCAGTTTCGGCAGACCCGGACAGCCGGCGAACACCGGGGAGCTGTTTTTT
clone_size: NA; v_call: TRBV14; j_call: TRBJ1-2; d_call: NA; cdr3_aa: CASSPQEGLYGYTF; cdr3_nt: TGTGCCAGCAGCCCACAAGAGGGTCTGTATGGCTACACCTTC
clone_size: NA; v_call: TRBV28; j_call: TRBJ1-2; d_call: NA; cdr3_aa: CASSEETPTNYGYTF; cdr3_nt: TGTGCCAGCAGTGAGGAGACTCCGACGAACTATGGCTACACCTTC
clone_size: NA; v_call: TRBV6-1; j_call: TRBJ2-3; d_call: NA; cdr3_aa: CASSDNTQYF; cdr3_nt: TGTGCCAGCAGTGATAATACGCAGTATTTT
clone_size: few; v_call: TRBV5-4; j_call: TRBJ1-2; d_call: TRBD1; cdr3_aa: CASSTDRVANYGYTF; cdr3_nt: TGTGCCAGCAGCACCGACAGGGTTGCTAACTATGGCTACACCTTC
clone_size: few; v_call: TRBV14; j_call: TRBJ1-1; d_call: NA; cdr3_aa: CASSHMNTEAFF; cdr3_nt: TGTGCCAGCAGCCACATGAACACTGAAGCTTTCTTT
clone_size: once; v_call: TRBV15; j_call: TRBJ1-1; d_call: NA; cdr3_aa: CATSRAGGANTEAFF; cdr3_nt: TGTGCCACCAGCAGAGCGGGGGGGGCGAACACTGAAGCTTTCTTT
clone_size: NA; v_call: TRBV7-2; j_call: TRBJ2-7; d_call: TRBD1; cdr3_aa: CASSRDRTYEQYF; cdr3_nt: TGTGCCAGCAGCCGGGACAGGACTTACGAGCAGTACTTC
clone_size: NA; v_call: TRBV27; j_call: TRBJ2-3; d_call: TRBD1; cdr3_aa: CAIRGRGTVTQYF; cdr3_nt: TGTGCCATCAGGGGCCGAGGGACAGTCACGCAGTATTTT
clone_size: NA; v_call: TRBV6-1; j_call: TRBJ2-7; d_call: NA; cdr3_aa: CASSEVGLSYEQYF; cdr3_nt: TGTGCCAGCAGTGAAGTGGGACTCTCCTACGAGCAGTACTTC
clone_size: NA; v_call: TRBV7-2; j_call: TRBJ2-1; d_call: NA; cdr3_aa: CASSLDGSGSSYNEQFF; cdr3_nt: TGTGCCAGCAGCTTAGACGGGTCGGGAAGCTCCTACAATGAGCAGTTCTTC
clone_size: NA; v_call: TRBV27; j_call: TRBJ1-2; d_call: NA; cdr3_aa: CASSFNTYSYGYTF; cdr3_nt: TGTGCCAGCAGTTTCAACACTTACAGCTATGGCTACACCTTC
clone_size: NA; v_call: TRBV4-3; j_call: TRBJ1-5; d_call: NA; cdr3_aa: CASSQYRGNNQPQHF; cdr3_nt: TGCGCCAGCAGCCAATATCGAGGGAACAATCAGCCCCAGCATTTT
clone_size: NA; v_call: TRBV7-9; j_call: TRBJ1-1; d_call: TRBD1; cdr3_aa: CASSSRTGQAMNTEAFF; cdr3_nt: TGTGCCAGCAGCTCTCGGACAGGGCAGGCGATGAACACTGAAGCTTTCTTT
clone_size: once; v_call: TRBV7-7; j_call: TRBJ2-7; d_call: TRBD1; cdr3_aa: CASSLGTAYEQYF; cdr3_nt: TGTGCTAGCAGCTTAGGGACAGCTTACGAGCAGTACTTC
clone_size: NA; v_call: TRBV7-3; j_call: TRBJ1-1; d_call: NA; cdr3_aa: CASSPNGQGTTEAFF; cdr3_nt: TGTGCCAGCAGCCCGAACGGGCAGGGGACCACTGAAGCTTTCTTT
clone_size: few; v_call: TRBV29-1; j_call: TRBJ1-1; d_call: NA; cdr3_aa: CSAGGYTEAFF; cdr3_nt: TGCAGCGCGGGGGGGTACACTGAAGCTTTCTTT
clone_size: NA; v_call: TRBV11-3; j_call: TRBJ2-5; d_call: NA; cdr3_aa: CASSLGGVTALNRQETQYF; cdr3_nt: TGTGCCAGCAGCTTAGGGGGGGTGACAGCGTTGAACCGACAAGAGACCCAGTACTTC
clone_size: NA; v_call: TRBV25-1; j_call: TRBJ1-1; d_call: NA; cdr3_aa: CASSEPPGQLNTEAFF; cdr3_nt: TGTGCCAGCAGTGAACCCCCAGGCCAGCTGAACACTGAAGCTTTCTTT
clone_size: NA; v_call: TRBV4-2; j_call: TRBJ1-3; d_call: NA; cdr3_aa: CASSLRGGQSSGNTIYF; cdr3_nt: TGTGCCAGCAGCCTAAGAGGAGGACAGAGCTCTGGAAACACCATATATTTT
clone_size: NA; v_call: TRBV7-9; j_call: TRBJ2-7; d_call: TRBD1; cdr3_aa: CASRPDGEQGATYEQYF; cdr3_nt: TGTGCCAGCAGGCCAGACGGGGAACAGGGGGCTACCTACGAGCAGTACTTC
clone_size: NA; v_call: TRBV7-8; j_call: TRBJ2-2; d_call: NA; cdr3_aa: CASLPSVQGNTGELFF; cdr3_nt: TGTGCCAGCCTACCCTCGGTGCAGGGGAACACCGGGGAGCTGTTTTTT
clone_size: NA; v_call: TRBV19; j_call: TRBJ2-7; d_call: NA; cdr3_aa: CASSIDLYSTYEQYF; cdr3_nt: TGTGCCAGTAGTATAGATCTGTACAGTACCTACGAGCAGTACTTC
clone_size: NA; v_call: TRBV19; j_call: TRBJ1-4; d_call: TRBD1; cdr3_aa: CASRTGTGEKLFF; cdr3_nt: TGTGCCAGTAGAACCGGGACAGGTGAAAAACTGTTTTTT
clone_size: NA; v_call: TRBV6-5; j_call: TRBJ1-2; d_call: NA; cdr3_aa: CASSYNDRLYGYTF; cdr3_nt: TGTGCCAGCAGTTACAATGACAGACTCTATGGCTACACCTTC
clone_size: NA; v_call: TRBV10-2; j_call: TRBJ1-2; d_call: NA; cdr3_aa: CASRPVREVHGYTF; cdr3_nt: TGCGCCAGCAGACCCGTAAGAGAGGTACATGGCTACACCTTC
clone_size: NA; v_call: TRBV6-5; j_call: TRBJ2-2; d_call: NA; cdr3_aa: CASRPQTGELFF; cdr3_nt: TGTGCCAGCAGACCACAGACCGGGGAGCTGTTTTTT
clone_size: NA; v_call: TRBV6-5; j_call: TRBJ1-2; d_call: NA; cdr3_aa: CASSQTVDYGYTF; cdr3_nt: TGTGCCAGCAGTCAGACTGTGGACTATGGCTACACCTTC
clone_size: few; v_call: TRBV9; j_call: TRBJ2-5; d_call: TRBD1; cdr3_aa: CASSEGAGGQETQYF; cdr3_nt: TGTGCCAGCAGCGAGGGGGCGGGCGGACAAGAGACCCAGTACTTC
clone_size: NA; v_call: TRBV19; j_call: TRBJ2-1; d_call: NA; cdr3_aa: CASSPHRIGAFLEGSYNEQFF; cdr3_nt: TGTGCCAGTAGTCCTCACAGGATTGGTGCGTTTTTGGAGGGGTCCTACAATGAGCAGTTCTTC
clone_size: NA; v_call: TRBV19; j_call: TRBJ1-5; d_call: NA; cdr3_aa: CASSIILSNQPQHF; cdr3_nt: TGTGCCAGTAGTATAATCCTGAGCAATCAGCCCCAGCATTTT
clone_size: NA; v_call: TRBV6-5; j_call: TRBJ1-1; d_call: TRBD1; cdr3_aa: CASRHRDRVYFFF; cdr3_nt: TGTGCCAGCAGGCACCGGGACAGGGTGTACTTTTTCTTT
clone_size: few; v_call: TRBV6-5; j_call: TRBJ1-1; d_call: TRBD1; cdr3_aa: CASSLQPGQINTEAFF; cdr3_nt: TGTGCCAGCAGTTTACAACCGGGACAGATAAACACTGAAGCTTTCTTT
clone_size: NA; v_call: TRBV29-1; j_call: TRBJ2-5; d_call: TRBD1; cdr3_aa: CSSFGTGGEETQYF; cdr3_nt: TGCAGCTCCTTCGGGACAGGGGGCGAAGAGACCCAGTACTTC